Below, 15 T cell receptor beta chains from the same sample are listed, as sequenced in a study of T cell clonality in common variable immunodeficiency. Libraries were prepared by immunoSEQ multiplex PCR; TCRdb keeps only in-frame clonotypes and omits some of them. Found here are around 55,000 clones, no singletons; the ten largest cover around 0.8%. Source material: peripheral blood mononuclear cells. The receptors originated from a person aged 18 to 70 in good health.

This clone has ten or more counts. The read ends 3 residues early relative to the CDR3; the germline J gene fills the gap. The rearrangement joins TRBV5-5 to TRBJ1-4, with no clear D. CDR1 SGHKS and CDR2 YYEKEE come from the germline V gene (reference sequence). Trimming pared 6 bases from V and 5 bases from J, leaving 11 bases between. This CDR3 has 13 residues. CDR3 DNA (partial): TGTGCCAGCACCTCGACCGGGAATGAAAAA. As protein: CASTSTGNEK. The entire CDR3 is CASTSTGNEKLFF.

The table lists this clone with many counts. The CDR3 extends 3 residues past the end of the read, so its final part is completed from the germline J gene. The rearrangement uses TRBV19 and TRBJ2-1; tentative D call: TRBD1 (5 bases). V lost 3 bases and J 0 bases, leaving 12 bases between the germline ends. The CDR3 sequence is 16 residues long. The V gene's germline CDR1 is LNHDA and CDR2 SQIVND (reference sequence). CDR3 DNA (partial): TGTGCCAGTAGTATGCCGACAGACAGCTCCTACAATGAG. This gives the protein CASSMPTDSSYNE. The full CDR3 sequence reads CASSMPTDSSYNEQFF.

This clone occurred many times. The DNA ends 3 residues before the CDR3 does, and the rest of the CDR3 is filled in from the germline J gene. The rearrangement joins TRBV20-1 to TRBJ1-5, with 7 bases matching TRBD1. This CDR3 has 12 amino acids. The V gene's germline CDR1 is DFQATT and CDR2 SNEGSKA (reference sequence). Losses at the gene ends were 3 bases for V and 7 bases for J; bases not matched to a gene: 3. CDR3 in amino acids: CSASRQGQPQHF. The DNA read from the CDR3 is TGCAGTGCTAGTAGACAGGGCCAGCCC.

This clone was picked up many times. The CDR3 is cut off 3 residues early in the read; its end comes from the germline J gene. This sequence joins TRBV18 and TRBJ2-7, with TRBD1 as a possible D gene (5 bases). The CDR3 is made up of 14 amino acids. Germline V gene data show CDR1 as KGHSH and CDR2 as LQKENI. Between the trimmed V and J ends, which lost 5 bases and 2 bases, there was a span of 13 bases. This CDR3 is CASSSETDTYEQYF. The CDR3 bases that were read are TGTGCCAGCTCATCAGAGACAGACACCTACGAG.

Comments on this clone: The read falls 3 residues short of the CDR3 end, and the missing part is taken from the germline J gene. V usage is TRBV5-1 and J usage is TRBJ2-3, with D hard to call. CDR1 SGHRS and CDR2 YFSETQ come from the germline V gene. This CDR3 is 13 amino acids long. Here the CDR3 reads CASTPQFQETQYF. The sequenced CDR3 bases are TGCGCCAGCACGCCCCAGTTCCAAGAGACG.

This clone was observed at least ten times. CDR3 residues: CASRTGTLKNEKLFF. CDR3 DNA, as far as it was read: TGTGCCAGTCGGACCGGGACATTAAAAAATGAAAAA. The chain carries TRBV19 and TRBJ1-4; maybe TRBD1 (6 bases). Sequencing ends 3 residues short of the CDR3 end; the germline J gene provides the rest. The CDR3 runs 15 residues. Germline CDR1 is LNHDA and CDR2 is SQIVND (reference sequence). Trimming left V 8 bases short and J 5 bases short, with 18 bases between.

In its sample, this clone was seen many times. The missing CDR3 end, 3 residues past where the read stops, is filled in from the germline J gene. The chain joins TRBV20-1 to TRBJ2-1, with 11 bases identical to TRBD2. CDR1 DFQATT and CDR2 SNEGSKA come from the germline V gene (reference sequence). V lost 6 bases and J lost 5; bases outside the gene matches: 3. This CDR3 comprises 13 residues. The CDR3 DNA, read in part, is TGCAGTGCAATTAGCGGGAGGGACAATGAG. Translation: CSAISGRDNE. The complete CDR3 protein is CSAISGRDNEQFF.

This clone was recorded at least ten times. Sequencing ends 3 residues short of the CDR3 end; the germline J gene provides the rest. The V gene is TRBV10-1, the J gene TRBJ2-7; D not certain. The V gene's germline CDR1 is WNHNN and CDR2 SYGVQD (reference sequence). The germline V and J ends were trimmed by 4 bases and 0 bases, with 4 bases remaining between them. CDR3 length equals 12 residues. The CDR3 loop reads CASSAGSYEQYF. The CDR3 bases that were read are TGCGCCAGCAGTGCGGGCTCCTACGAG.

This clone was seen at least ten times. The read halts 3 residues ahead of the CDR3 end, with the missing end drawn from the germline J gene. The J gene is TRBJ2-7, the V gene TRBV12-3 or TRBV12-4, with 7 bases lining up with TRBD2. V lost 3 bases to trimming and J lost 1 base; unmatched junction nucleotides: 3. This CDR3 has 14 amino acids. The covered CDR3 bases are TGTGCCAGCAGTTTTGGCGGGGGATCCTACGAG. Translation gives CASSFGGGSYE. The full-length CDR3 reads as CASSFGGGSYEQYF.

A few counts support this clone. The missing CDR3 end, 3 residues past where the read stops, is filled in from the germline J gene. The V call is TRBV5-1, the J call TRBJ1-1, with TRBD1 matching 7 bases. The germline V gene encodes CDR1 SGHRS and CDR2 YFSETQ. This CDR3 has 16 amino acids. Trimming at V came to 6 bases and at J to 0 bases, leaving 11 bases not matched to a gene. The sequenced part of the CDR3 DNA is TGCGCCAGCAACCCAAGGGACAGTCACATGAACACTGAA. This codes for CASNPRDSHMNTE. The whole CDR3 protein reads CASNPRDSHMNTEAFF.

This clone occurred many times. The read terminates 3 residues before the CDR3 end, so the remaining end is supplied by the germline J gene. This chain connects TRBV5-1 to TRBJ2-7; no firm D call. The length of the CDR3 is 13 residues. From germline, CDR1 is SGHRS and CDR2 YFSETQ. V shed 4 bases and J shed 6 bases, with 14 bases lying between them. The CDR3 loop reads CASSNRVPPEQYF. Incomplete CDR3 DNA: TGCGCCAGCAGCAATCGGGTGCCCCCCGAG.

This clone was observed many times. The read falls 3 residues short of the CDR3 end, and the missing part is taken from the germline J gene. This sequence joins TRBV19 and TRBJ2-6; D gene ambiguous. The germline V gene has CDR1 LNHDA and CDR2 SQIVND (reference sequence). Between the trimmed V and J ends, which lost 3 bases and 0 bases, there was a span of 6 bases. The CDR3 loop spans 15 amino acids. Partial CDR3 DNA: TGTGCCAGTAGTATGAAGCGCTCTGGGGCCAACGTC. Protein sequence: CASSMKRSGANV. The whole CDR3 sequence reads CASSMKRSGANVLTF.

This clone turned up a few times. Sequencing ends 3 residues short of the CDR3 end; the germline J gene provides the rest. The chain combines TRBV6-1 with TRBJ2-3; D not resolved. The CDR3 sequence is 14 residues long. The germline gives CDR1 MNHNS, CDR2 SASEGT. CDR3 DNA, as far as it was read: TGTGCCAGCAGTGATCGCGGCCTTCAAGCGACG. This sequence encodes CASSDRGLQAT. The full CDR3 reads CASSDRGLQATQYF.

This clone was recorded many times. The sequenced CDR3 bases are TGTGCCAGTAGTATCCACCATCAGGGAAGCGGCAATCAGCCC. Translated: CASSIHHQGSGNQP. Given in full, the CDR3 is CASSIHHQGSGNQPQHF. The chain uses TRBV19 and TRBJ1-5; a weak D match, TRBD1 (5 bases). With the read ending 3 residues before the CDR3 end, the germline J gene is used to fill in that end. Germline loops: CDR1 LNHDA, CDR2 SQIVND (reference sequence). V lost 3 bases and J lost 2, with 17 bases in between. The CDR3 length is 17 residues.

This clone appeared many times. The read ends 3 residues before the CDR3 terminus; that terminus is restored from the germline J gene. The chain has TRBV29-1 and TRBJ2-5; unclear D gene. V lost 4 bases to trimming and J lost 1 base, with 10 bases between them. Germline CDR1 is SQVTM and CDR2 is ANQGSEA. This CDR3 comprises 13 residues. The CDR3 loop is CSVVFPFQETQYF. CDR3 DNA (partial): TGCAGCGTTGTATTCCCCTTCCAAGAGACC.